Below, 5 T cell receptor beta chains from the same sample are listed, as sequenced in a study of blood T cell repertoires in COVID-19. Libraries were prepared by immunoSEQ multiplex PCR; TCRdb keeps only in-frame clonotypes and omits some of them. The table has roughly 250,000 clones, roughly nine tenths seen once. The sequencing sample was made of peripheral blood. The source is a woman in her thirties with COVID-19, enrolled during active disease.

CDR3 coding DNA: TGTGCCAGTAGTATGGGCCAGGGGATTTACATGCGCGAGCAGTACTTC. Residues: CASSMGQGIYMREQYF. The chain uses TRBV19 and TRBJ2-7; D possibly corresponds to TRBD1 (6 bases). The V gene's germline CDR1 is LNHDA and CDR2 SQIVND (reference sequence). The CDR3 length is 16 residues. V dropped 3 bases and J dropped 6 bases, with 21 bases sitting between them.

The J gene is TRBJ1-4, the V gene TRBV14, with D unclear. V gave up 4 bases and J gave up 5 bases, with 14 bases separating them. The CDR3 runs 15 residues. From germline, CDR1 is SGHDN and CDR2 FVKESK. CDR3: CASSRSPTLNEKLFF. CDR3 bases: TGTGCCAGCAGCCGAAGCCCCACGTTAAATGAAAAACTGTTTTTT.

The rearrangement joins TRBV19 to TRBJ1-1; D is unclear. The CDR3 runs 13 residues. Germline CDR1 and CDR2: LNHDA and SQIVND (reference sequence). CDR3 residues: CAGRKAGNTEAFF. The CDR3 DNA reads TGTGCGGGAAGGAAAGCGGGCAACACTGAAGCTTTCTTT.

The V gene is TRBV5-4, the J gene TRBJ2-7, with D maybe TRBD1 (6 bases). Trimming removed 2 bases at V and 3 bases at J, with 9 bases between. This CDR3 comprises 13 residues. Germline values: CDR1 SGHNT, CDR2 YYREEE (reference sequence). The CDR3 reads CASSLGTNYEQYF. In DNA form, the CDR3 reads TGTGCCAGCAGCTTAGGGACAAACTACGAGCAGTACTTC.

A word on this clone: The same CDR3 is also encoded by other DNA sequences in this sample. This chain connects TRBV19 to TRBJ2-3; 8 bases agree with TRBD2. The V and J ends lost 4 bases and 3 bases, in that order; junction bases with no gene match: 3. The CDR3 is 14 residues long. Germline-derived CDR1 and CDR2 are LNHDA and SQIVND (reference sequence). CDR3 sequence: CASSNRGGTDTQYF. CDR3 DNA sequence: TGTGCCAGTAGTAACCGGGGGGGGACAGATACGCAGTATTTT.